The 30 T cell receptor beta chains in this list originate from one sample, sequenced in a study of blood T cell repertoires in COVID-19. Using immunoSEQ multiplex PCR, the repertoire was profiled, and TCRdb retains in-frame clones only, with some absent. The profile shows about 43,000 clones, about four fifths of them singletons. The sequencing sample was made of peripheral blood. The receptor set was obtained from a woman older than 75 with acute or convalescent COVID-19.

Written as DNA, the CDR3 is TGCAGCGGAGAAACCGACGGGACCATATATTTT. Protein: CSGETDGTIYF. The chain carries TRBV29-1 and TRBJ1-3; D is ambiguous. Looked up from germline, CDR1 is SQVTM and CDR2 is ANQGSEA. The CDR3 runs to 11 residues. The germline V and J ends were trimmed by 7 bases and 10 bases, with 14 bases remaining between them.

The chain joins TRBV6-6 to TRBJ1-1; no clear D. Germline CDR1 is MNHNY and CDR2 is SVGAGI (reference sequence). The CDR3 totals 13 residues. V lost 1 base, J lost 8 bases, and 11 bases lay in between. The CDR3 bases are TGTGCCAGCAGTTACTTGTCAGACTCCGAAGCTTTCTTT. Translated: CASSYLSDSEAFF.

J is TRBJ2-7 and V is TRBV18; 9 bases match TRBD1. The CDR3 is made up of 14 amino acids. After removal of 2 bases from V and 5 bases from J, the junction contained 4 bases not matched to a gene. Germline-derived CDR1 and CDR2 are KGHSH and LQKENI. CDR3 region: CASSPRTGADEQYF. CDR3 sequence (DNA): TGTGCCAGCTCACCAAGGACAGGGGCCGACGAGCAGTACTTC.

This chain links TRBV7-3 with TRBJ2-3, with D uncertain. Trimming pared 3 bases from V and 4 bases from J, leaving 8 bases between. The CDR3 loop spans 13 amino acids. CDR1 and CDR2 (germline): SGHTA, FQGTGA. This CDR3 is CASSFAAADTQYF. CDR3 coding DNA: TGTGCCAGCAGCTTCGCGGCGGCAGATACGCAGTATTTT. Complete variable domain (other parts from reference TRBV7-3 and TRBJ2-3): GAGVSQTPSNKVTEKGKYVELRCDPISGHTALYWYRQSLGQGPEFLIYFQGTGAADDSGLPNDRFFAVRPEGSVSTLKIQRTERGDSAVYLCASSFAAADTQYFGPGTRLTVL.

The chain recombines TRBV6-5 with TRBJ2-7, with D perhaps matching TRBD1 (5 bases). The germline gives CDR1 MNHEY, CDR2 SVGAGI. This CDR3 has 14 residues. V was clipped by 6 bases and J by 3 bases, with 15 bases between them. In nucleotides, the CDR3 is TGTGCCAGCAGCTTCCAGGACACGGACTACGAGCAGTACTTC. Its protein is CASSFQDTDYEQYF.

Here the CDR3 reads CASSLGGQGVLETQYF. Here the CDR3 DNA reads TGTGCCAGCAGCTTAGGGGGACAGGGGGTACTGGAGACCCAGTACTTC. This chain uses TRBV11-2 with TRBJ2-5, with TRBD1 matching 11 bases. Germline CDR1 reads SGHAT; CDR2 reads FQNNGV. V dropped 1 base and J dropped 5; count of bases not matched to a gene: 6. There are 16 residues in the CDR3.

The chain is built from TRBV4-2 and TRBJ2-7; TRBD2 agrees at 10 bases. Unmatched junction bases numbered 4, after V lost 0 bases and J lost 2 bases. CDR1 is LGHNA, CDR2 YNFKEQ, per germline. CDR3 length: 16 residues. Here the CDR3 DNA reads TGTGCCAGCAGCCAAGATAGCGGGGGGACCCCCTACGAGCAGTACTTC. Amino acid sequence: CASSQDSGGTPYEQYF.

This rearrangement joins TRBV7-3 to TRBJ2-3, with a possible D match to TRBD2 (5 bases). V was trimmed by 1 base and J by 4 bases, leaving 6 bases between them. This CDR3 is 13 amino acids long. Germline-derived CDR1 and CDR2 are SGHTA and FQGTGA. The CDR3 DNA reads as TGTGCCAGCAGCTTAAGTAGCGCAGATACGCAGTATTTT. Its protein product is CASSLSSADTQYF.

This chain links TRBV14 with TRBJ1-1; possible D gene TRBD1, 6 bases. This CDR3 spans 15 amino acids. Germline V gives CDR1 SGHDN, CDR2 FVKESK. The ends were cut back, 4 bases at V and 0 bases at J, with 12 bases in the middle. The CDR3: CASSRGPGVNTEAFF. The CDR3 DNA sequence: TGTGCCAGCAGCCGGGGGCCGGGCGTGAACACTGAAGCTTTCTTT.

As DNA, the CDR3 is TGTGCCCACCAGTCGCAGGGTGGTGAAAAACTGTTTTTT. It yields the protein CAHQSQGGEKLFF. This chain links TRBV30 with TRBJ1-4; D possibly corresponds to TRBD1 (5 bases). Trimming took 8 bases from V and 7 from J, leaving 17 bases between them. The CDR3 is 13 amino acids. CDR1 and CDR2 (germline): GTSNPN, SVGIG (reference sequence).

The chain recombines TRBV28 with TRBJ2-7, with a tentative D call TRBD2 (6 bases). CDR1 and CDR2 (germline): MDHEN, SYDVKM. Between the trimmed V and J ends, which lost 6 bases and 2 bases, there was a span of 17 bases. The length of the CDR3 is 15 residues. For the CDR3, the DNA is TGTGCCAGCAGGCCCCGGGGGAGGCCCCCCTACGAGCAGTACTTC. Its protein is CASRPRGRPPYEQYF.

The V and J genes are TRBV7-9 and TRBJ1-6; 7 bases agree with TRBD1. V lost 5 bases and J lost 0; bases outside the gene matches: 10. The CDR3 is made up of 18 amino acids. Germline assignment: CDR1 SEHNR and CDR2 FQNEAQ (reference sequence). Here the CDR3 DNA reads TGTGCCAGCAGCCGCTGGGACAGCGCGAGCTCCTATAATTCACCCCTCCACTTT. Translated, it gives CASSRWDSASSYNSPLHF.

This sequence joins TRBV7-9 and TRBJ1-1; D perhaps matches TRBD1 (5 bases). CDR3 length: 14 residues. Trimming removed 7 bases at V and 8 bases at J, with 20 bases between. The germline V gene has CDR1 SEHNR and CDR2 FQNEAQ (reference sequence). The CDR3, as DNA: TGTGCCAGCACCGTCATGGGGCCAAAGGGGGAAGCTTTCTTT. Its protein product is CASTVMGPKGEAFF.

The chain recombines TRBV10-3 with TRBJ2-7; 12 bases agree with TRBD2. CDR1 is ENHRY, CDR2 SYGVKD, per germline. V shed 10 bases and J 4 bases; nucleotides not matched to a gene: 5. The CDR3 contains 13 residues. The CDR3 region is CATQLAGGYEQYF. Written as DNA, the CDR3 is TGTGCCACCCAACTAGCGGGGGGTTACGAGCAGTACTTC.

The CDR3 DNA sequence: TGTGCCAGCAGTGAATCCCTAAACTATGGCTACACCTTC. It translates to CASSESLNYGYTF. The rearrangement links TRBV25-1 to TRBJ1-2; D gene ambiguous. Germline lookup yields CDR1 MGHDK and CDR2 SYGVNS. The CDR3 totals 13 residues. V lost 1 base to trimming and J lost 2 bases, with 5 bases between them.

This clone turned up a few times. This chain connects TRBV7-2 to TRBJ1-5; D remains unclear. V was cut by 1 base and J by 1 base, with 8 bases left in between. Germline V gene lookup returns CDR1 SGHTA and CDR2 FQGNSA. CDR3 length equals 15 residues. The chain's CDR3 is CASSLDPGSNQPQHF. CDR3 DNA: TGTGCCAGCAGCTTAGATCCGGGAAGCAATCAGCCCCAGCATTTT. The full variable domain, its missing parts supplied by reference TRBV7-2 and TRBJ1-5, is GAGVSQSPSNKVTEKGKDVELRCDPISGHTALYWYRQSLGQGLEFLIYFQGNSAPDKSGLPSDRFSAERTGGSVSTLTIQRTQQEDSAVYLCASSLDPGSNQPQHFGDGTRLSIL.

The V gene is TRBV28, the J gene TRBJ1-2; D is ambiguous. This CDR3 spans 14 amino acids. The germline V gene encodes CDR1 MDHEN and CDR2 SYDVKM. V was cut by 4 bases and J by 0 bases, with 9 bases left in between. In DNA form, the CDR3 reads TGTGCCAGCAGTTCAGGTCGTCCTAACTATGGCTACACCTTC. It specifies CASSSGRPNYGYTF.

This chain uses TRBV7-9 with TRBJ2-3; TRBD2 might be the D (8 bases). V was cut by 1 base and J by 11 bases, with 19 bases left in between. The CDR3 is 15 residues long. The V gene's germline CDR1 is SEHNR and CDR2 FQNEAQ (reference sequence). The CDR3 reads CASSLGQGDRGGQYF. CDR3 bases: TGTGCCAGCAGCTTAGGACAGGGAGATCGGGGGGGGCAGTATTTT.

The sample holds one count of this clone. The rearrangement joins TRBV18 to TRBJ1-1, with TRBD1 as a possible D gene (6 bases). CDR1 and CDR2 from the germline V gene are KGHSH and LQKENI. The CDR3 totals 13 residues. V lost 10 bases, J lost 1 base, and 13 bases lay in between. CDR3 in amino acids: CATVRDKNTEAFF. For the CDR3, the DNA is TGTGCCACCGTCCGGGACAAGAACACTGAAGCTTTCTTT. The full variable domain, completed using reference TRBV18 and TRBJ1-1, is NAGVMQNPRHLVRRRGQEARLRCSPMKGHSHVYWYRQLPEEGLKFMVYLQKENIIDESGMPKERFSAEFPKEGPSILRIQQVVRGDSAAYFCATVRDKNTEAFFGQGTRLTVV.

The rearrangement links TRBV9 to TRBJ1-5, with D unresolved. With 0 bases removed from V and 5 bases from J, the gap between germline ends came to 6 bases. Looked up from germline, CDR1 is SGDLS and CDR2 is YYNGEE. The CDR3 length is 13 residues. The CDR3 loop reads CASSVGLHQPQHF. The DNA of the CDR3 is TGTGCCAGCAGCGTAGGGCTCCATCAGCCCCAGCATTTT. The full variable domain, its missing parts supplied by reference TRBV9 and TRBJ1-5, is DSGVTQTPKHLITATGQRVTLRCSPRSGDLSVYWYQQSLDQGLQFLIQYYNGEERAKGNILERFSAQQFPDLHSELNLSSLELGDSALYFCASSVGLHQPQHFGDGTRLSIL.

The chain employs TRBV19 and TRBJ1-6; the D is unclear. The CDR3 contains 14 residues. Germline values: CDR1 LNHDA, CDR2 SQIVND (reference sequence). V shed 6 bases and J shed 0 bases, with 6 bases lying between them. This CDR3 is CASSGVSYNSPLHF. DNA for the CDR3: TGTGCCAGTAGCGGGGTCTCCTATAATTCACCCCTCCACTTT. Variable domain in full (rest from reference TRBV19 and TRBJ1-6): DGGITQSPKYLFRKEGQNVTLSCEQNLNHDAMYWYRQDPGQGLRLIYYSQIVNDFQKGDIAEGYSVSREKKESFPLTVTSAQKNPTAFYLCASSGVSYNSPLHFGNGTRLTVT.

There are a few counts of this clone. The chain recombines TRBV3-1 (or the pseudogene TRBV3-2) with TRBJ1-1; a possible D gene is TRBD1 (6 bases). This CDR3 has 14 residues. Trimming pared 4 bases from V and 5 bases from J, leaving 14 bases between. CDR1 and CDR2 from the germline V gene are LGHDT and YNNKEL (reference sequence). This CDR3 reads CASSPGRGGTEAFF. CDR3 DNA: TGTGCCAGCAGCCCCGGGAGGGGGGGGACTGAAGCTTTCTTT.

This chain uses TRBV5-6 with TRBJ1-1; 10 positions match TRBD1. Per the germline V gene, CDR1 is SGHDT and CDR2 is YYEEEE. The CDR3 covers 15 residues. Unmatched junction bases numbered 8, after V lost 5 bases and J lost 4 bases. The CDR3 nucleotides read TGTGCCAGCAGTTGGGGGACAGGGGCGGGCACTGAAGCTTTCTTT. Translating gives CASSWGTGAGTEAFF. The full variable domain, with the rest looked up from reference TRBV5-6 and TRBJ1-1, is DAGVTQSPTHLIKTRGQQVTLRCSPKSGHDTVSWYQQALGQGPQFIFQYYEEEERQRGNFPDRFSGHQFPNYSSELNVNALLLGDSALYLCASSWGTGAGTEAFFGQGTRLTVV.

The chain combines TRBV27 with TRBJ1-1, with D possibly being TRBD1 (5 bases). The CDR3 contains 15 residues. Looked up from germline, CDR1 is MNHEY and CDR2 is SMNVEV (reference sequence). Trimming took 5 bases from V and 3 from J, leaving 16 bases between them. CDR3 amino acids: CASSPYEGRYTEAFF. In nucleotides, the CDR3 is TGTGCCAGCAGTCCCTACGAGGGGAGGTACACTGAAGCTTTCTTT.

The rearrangement uses TRBV3-1 (or the pseudogene TRBV3-2) and TRBJ2-2, with TRBD2 identical over 10 bases. The CDR3 is 17 amino acids. Germline CDR1 is LGHDT and CDR2 is YNNKEL (reference sequence). Trimming at V came to 1 base and at J to 3 bases, leaving 5 bases not matched to a gene. This CDR3 is CASSQVGAGGHTGELFF. CDR3 DNA: TGTGCCAGCAGCCAAGTCGGAGCGGGGGGGCACACCGGGGAGCTGTTTTTT.

The CDR3 here is CAISESVREAFF. For the CDR3, the DNA is TGTGCCATCAGTGAGTCGGTGAGGGAAGCTTTCTTT. The chain carries TRBV10-3 and TRBJ1-1; the D is unclear. The CDR3 spans 12 residues. Germline V gene data show CDR1 as ENHRY and CDR2 as SYGVKD. V lost 0 bases to trimming and J lost 8 bases, with 7 bases between them.

The rearrangement links TRBV29-1 to TRBJ2-2, with D perhaps matching TRBD1 (6 bases). V lost 8 bases, J lost 1 base, and 14 bases lay in between. Germline CDR1 SQVTM, CDR2 ANQGSEA. This CDR3 is 14 amino acids long. The DNA for the CDR3 is TGCAGCATACTCTGGGGACAGAACACCGGGGAGCTGTTTTTT. Its translation is CSILWGQNTGELFF.

This sequence joins TRBV30 and TRBJ2-5; maybe TRBD1 (7 bases). Germline loops: CDR1 GTSNPN, CDR2 SVGIG (reference sequence). CDR3 size: 13 residues. The germline V and J ends were trimmed by 5 bases and 3 bases, with 13 bases remaining between them. CDR3 bases: TGTGCCTGGGGAGGGACAGCCAAAGAGACCCAGTACTTC. Its protein product is CAWGGTAKETQYF.

The chain couples TRBV12-5 to TRBJ2-2, with 7 bases matching TRBD2. The CDR3 sequence is 16 residues long. After removal of 3 bases from V and 4 bases from J, the junction contained 8 bases not matched to a gene. Germline V CDR1 and CDR2: LGHNT, FRNRAP. The CDR3 DNA reads TGTGCTAGTGGTTTCCTCGAAGCGGGGCGCACCGGGGAGCTGTTTTTT. Translated, it gives CASGFLEAGRTGELFF.

The chain couples TRBV10-3 to TRBJ1-6; 11 positions match TRBD1. Germline V CDR1 and CDR2: ENHRY, SYGVKD. This CDR3 is built from 16 residues. V lost 0 bases, J lost 9 bases, and 4 bases stayed unmatched. For the CDR3, the DNA is TGTGCCATCAGTGAGTCAAGGACAGGGGGCGGTTCACCCCTCCACTTT. This gives the protein CAISESRTGGGSPLHF.